One sample yielded the 26 T cell receptor beta chains listed below, sequenced in a study of blood T cell repertoires in COVID-19. Measured with immunoSEQ multiplex PCR; TCRdb has only the in-frame clones, and not every one. The sample lists some 290,000 clones, 85% to 95% occurring once. The source material was PBMCs or T cells enriched from blood (not recorded which). These receptors all come from a woman between 25 and 40 years old who had been exposed to COVID-19.

As regards this clone: The sample has other DNA sequences that encode this CDR3 too. The V and J genes are TRBV14 and TRBJ1-1; tentative D call: TRBD1 (5 bases). Germline V gene data show CDR1 as SGHDN and CDR2 as FVKESK. V lost 6 bases, J lost 1 base, and 9 bases lay in between. This CDR3 contains 13 residues. The chain's CDR3 is CASSLDRNTEAFF. The CDR3, as DNA: TGTGCCAGCAGTTTAGACAGGAACACTGAAGCTTTCTTT.

The V call is TRBV29-1, the J call TRBJ1-6; tentatively, D is TRBD1 (6 bases). CDR3 length: 13 residues. Germline V gene lookup returns CDR1 SQVTM and CDR2 ANQGSEA. V was trimmed by 4 bases and J by 3 bases, leaving 7 bases between them. The CDR3 here is CSVGTDYNSPLHF. Here the CDR3 DNA reads TGCAGCGTTGGGACAGACTATAATTCACCCCTCCACTTT.

A single count supports this clone. The chain uses TRBV4-1 and TRBJ1-4; 8 bases are a match to TRBD1. The CDR3 spans 15 residues. V shed 4 bases, J shed 8 bases, and the junction held 9 bases outside the gene matches. From germline, CDR1 is MGHRA and CDR2 YSYEKL. Here the CDR3 reads CASSRDRGWGEKLFF. CDR3 in DNA: TGCGCCAGCAGCCGAGACAGGGGATGGGGCGAAAAACTGTTTTTT.

The V call is TRBV5-1, the J call TRBJ1-1; no reliable D call. CDR3 length: 13 amino acids. Germline V gene lookup returns CDR1 SGHRS and CDR2 YFSETQ. V lost 4 bases and J 4 bases, leaving 11 bases between the germline ends. The CDR3 protein is CASSLHIRTEAFF. Here the CDR3 DNA reads TGCGCCAGCAGCCTCCACATTCGCACTGAAGCTTTCTTT.

The chain couples TRBV10-3 to TRBJ2-3; D perhaps matches TRBD2 (5 bases). Trimming removed 6 bases at V and 4 bases at J, with 23 bases between. Germline CDR1 is ENHRY and CDR2 is SYGVKD. The CDR3 contains 17 residues. CDR3 in amino acids: CAIRARSGGVVSDTQYF. In DNA, the CDR3 is TGTGCCATCAGGGCTCGGAGCGGTGGGGTCGTCTCAGATACGCAGTATTTT.

The chain is built from TRBV6-1 and TRBJ1-5; TRBD1 might be the D (6 bases). Germline values: CDR1 MNHNS, CDR2 SASEGT. The CDR3 contains 17 residues. With 3 bases removed from V and 2 bases from J, the gap between germline ends came to 17 bases. CDR3 sequence reads: CASSDGGRAWGNQPQHF. The DNA for the CDR3 is TGTGCCAGCAGTGATGGGGGCAGGGCTTGGGGCAATCAGCCCCAGCATTTT.

The V and J genes are TRBV2 and TRBJ1-2, with 9 bases lining up with TRBD1. Germline values: CDR1 SNHLY, CDR2 FYNNEI. V lost 11 bases and J lost 1; bases outside the gene matches: 8. The CDR3 length is 14 residues. In nucleotides, the CDR3 is TGTGCCCGCCGGACAGGGGCGGATAACTATGGCTACACCTTC. It encodes CARRTGADNYGYTF.

This chain uses TRBV5-1 with TRBJ1-2; D might be TRBD1 (5 bases). In germline, CDR1 is SGHRS, CDR2 YFSETQ. The CDR3 spans 17 residues. The V end lost 5 bases, the J end lost 1 base, and 21 bases lay between the germline ends. Here the CDR3 DNA reads TGCGCCAGCAGGCCTGCTAATGCGGGGGGACGTAACTATGGCTACACCTTC. As protein: CASRPANAGGRNYGYTF. The full variable domain, completed using reference TRBV5-1 and TRBJ1-2, is KAGVTQTPRYLIKTRGQQVTLSCSPISGHRSVSWYQQTPGQGLQFLFEYFSETQRNKGNFPGRFSGRQFSNSRSEMNVSTLELGDSALYLCASRPANAGGRNYGYTFGSGTRLTVV.

The chain links TRBV5-5 to TRBJ1-5; D unclear. The CDR3 extends over 14 amino acids. The germline V gene encodes CDR1 SGHKS and CDR2 YYEKEE (reference sequence). Trimming shortened V by 2 bases and J by 0 bases, and 6 bases separated the two germline ends. The CDR3 protein is CASSLEGSNQPQHF. CDR3 sequence (DNA): TGTGCCAGCAGCTTAGAGGGTAGCAATCAGCCCCAGCATTTT. The full variable domain, completed using reference TRBV5-5 and TRBJ1-5, is DAGVTQSPTHLIKTRGQQVTLRCSPISGHKSVSWYQQVLGQGPQFIFQYYEKEERGRGNFPDRFSARQFPNYSSELNVNALLLGDSALYLCASSLEGSNQPQHFGDGTRLSIL.

This chain connects TRBV19 to TRBJ1-3, with a tentative D call TRBD1 (6 bases). The CDR3 spans 14 residues. The V and J ends lost 7 bases and 5 bases respectively, with 15 bases between them. Germline lookup yields CDR1 LNHDA and CDR2 SQIVND (reference sequence). The CDR3 coding sequence is TGTGCCAGTACCCGGAGTCAGGGGAGAAACACCATATATTTT. Amino acid sequence: CASTRSQGRNTIYF.

This chain uses TRBV7-2 with TRBJ1-2, with 7 nucleotides matching TRBD1. The CDR3 spans 14 residues. The V gene's germline CDR1 is SGHTA and CDR2 FQGNSA. The ends lost 5 bases at V and 6 bases at J; junction bases unmatched: 9. CDR3 coding DNA: TGTGCCAGCAGCCCGGTCGACAGGGATCATGGCTACACCTTC. Amino acid sequence: CASSPVDRDHGYTF.

This clone was counted a single time. V usage is TRBV30 and J usage is TRBJ1-6; D is undetermined. The CDR3 consists of 13 residues. The germline V gene encodes CDR1 GTSNPN and CDR2 SVGIG (reference sequence). V lost 0 bases, J lost 6 bases, and 6 bases lay in between. CDR3 sequence (DNA): TGTGCCTGGAGTGTACGAGCTAATTCACCCCTCCACTTT. Its translation: CAWSVRANSPLHF.

The chain carries TRBV10-3 and TRBJ2-3, with TRBD1 matching 7 bases. After removal of 2 bases from V and 1 base from J, the junction contained 3 bases not matched to a gene. CDR1 and CDR2 from the germline V gene are ENHRY and SYGVKD. The CDR3 is 15 amino acids. The CDR3 region has the DNA TGTGCCATCAGTGAGGACAGGGCCCGCACAGATACGCAGTATTTT. This gives the protein CAISEDRARTDTQYF.

The genes are TRBV7-9 and TRBJ1-6; a possible D gene is TRBD1 (5 bases). V dropped 4 bases and J dropped 0 bases, with 19 bases sitting between them. Per the germline V gene, CDR1 is SEHNR and CDR2 is FQNEAQ (reference sequence). This CDR3 spans 19 amino acids. CDR3 protein: CASSWGGGDTFSYNSPLHF. The CDR3 coding sequence is TGTGCCAGCAGCTGGGGTGGAGGGGATACTTTCTCCTATAATTCACCCCTCCACTTT.

The chain links TRBV6-2 or TRBV6-3 to TRBJ2-3; tentative D call: TRBD2 (7 bases). From germline, CDR1 is MNHEY and CDR2 SVGEGT. The CDR3 consists of 14 residues. Trimming pared 3 bases from V and 4 bases from J, leaving 11 bases between. CDR3 sequence: CASSYLRGPDTQYF. The DNA of the CDR3 is TGTGCCAGCAGTTATCTGCGGGGGCCAGATACGCAGTATTTT.

The table lists this clone with a count of one. V usage is TRBV6-5 and J usage is TRBJ1-1; D gene uncertain. Germline assignment: CDR1 MNHEY and CDR2 SVGAGI. The V end lost 3 bases, the J end lost 1 base, and 9 bases lay between the germline ends. The length of the CDR3 is 14 residues. DNA for the CDR3: TGTGCCAGCAGTTATCGGGTTTCGAACACTGAAGCTTTCTTT. This sequence encodes CASSYRVSNTEAFF.

The gene calls are TRBV5-4 and TRBJ2-6; D is uncertain. V was clipped by 1 base and J by 1 base, with 9 bases between them. Germline loops: CDR1 SGHNT, CDR2 YYREEE (reference sequence). The CDR3 is 16 amino acids. CDR3 protein: CASSLSTRSGANVLTF. The CDR3 DNA follows: TGTGCCAGCAGCTTGAGTACGAGGTCTGGGGCCAACGTCCTGACTTTC.

The chain links TRBV4-1 to TRBJ2-7; 10 bases align to TRBD1. V shed 5 bases, J shed 2 bases, and the junction held 9 bases outside the gene matches. The CDR3 extends over 16 amino acids. The germline V gene has CDR1 MGHRA and CDR2 YSYEKL. The CDR3 nucleotides are TGCGCCAGCAGCGCAACCCCGGGACAGGGGACCTACGAGCAGTACTTC. It codes for CASSATPGQGTYEQYF.

This clone was seen once. The gene calls are TRBV5-1 and TRBJ2-3, with 10 nucleotides matching TRBD2. Germline V gene lookup returns CDR1 SGHRS and CDR2 YFSETQ. With V trimmed by 7 bases and J by 5 bases, 10 bases remained unmatched. This CDR3 region has 15 residues. CDR3 bases: TGCGCCAGCCGAGCGGGGGGGCCAAATCTAGATACGCAGTATTTT. Its translation is CASRAGGPNLDTQYF.

The chain links TRBV2 to TRBJ2-3, with 8 bases that match TRBD1. V trimming: 2 bases; J trimming: 6 bases; junction bases outside the gene matches: 4. Germline V gene sequence: CDR1 SNHLY, CDR2 FYNNEI. The CDR3 totals 14 residues. CDR3 protein: CASSEQGAGDTQYF. The DNA for the CDR3 is TGTGCCAGCAGTGAACAGGGGGCGGGGGATACGCAGTATTTT.

The chain recombines TRBV19 with TRBJ2-5; D is uncertain. V lost 4 bases, J lost 5 bases, and 11 bases lay in between. This CDR3 spans 13 amino acids. Germline assignment: CDR1 LNHDA and CDR2 SQIVND (reference sequence). In DNA, the CDR3 is TGTGCCAGTAGTAATCCTTGGCGGGAGACCCAGTACTTC. The encoded protein is CASSNPWRETQYF.

The chain couples TRBV10-1 to TRBJ1-2; D not certain. The CDR3 covers 14 residues. The germline gives CDR1 WNHNN, CDR2 SYGVQD (reference sequence). Trimming pared 0 bases from V and 2 bases from J, leaving 7 bases between. The DNA of the CDR3 is TGCGCCAGCAGTGAGTCGACGGGGAACTATGGCTACACCTTC. It translates to CASSESTGNYGYTF.

This clone occurred once. The CDR3 DNA is TGTGCCAGCAGACCCAGGGCCCTCAACAATCAGCCCCAGCATTTT. Its translation: CASRPRALNNQPQHF. V and J are TRBV2 and TRBJ1-5; tentatively, D is TRBD1 (5 bases). The CDR3 has 15 residues. V lost 6 bases and J lost 3, with 15 bases in between. Germline assignment: CDR1 SNHLY and CDR2 FYNNEI.

CDR3 bases: TGTGCCAGCAGTACACGAACGAACACCGGGGAGCTGTTTTTT. As protein: CASSTRTNTGELFF. This chain links TRBV6-4 with TRBJ2-2; D is undetermined. Trimming took off 5 bases at V and 0 bases at J, with 7 bases between the two ends. CDR3 length equals 14 residues. From germline, CDR1 is MRHNA and CDR2 SNTAGT.

V is TRBV25-1 and J is TRBJ1-2; 9 bases align to TRBD1. Trimming removed 1 base from V and 8 bases from J; junction bases left unmatched: 5. The germline gives CDR1 MGHDK, CDR2 SYGVNS. The CDR3 spans 14 residues. The CDR3 spells CASSESQGARGYTF. The CDR3, as DNA: TGTGCCAGCAGTGAATCACAGGGGGCGCGAGGCTACACCTTC.

The chain employs TRBV5-1 and TRBJ1-5; perhaps TRBD1 as D (5 bases). V lost 4 bases and J 0 bases, leaving 14 bases between the germline ends. The germline V gene has CDR1 SGHRS and CDR2 YFSETQ. The CDR3 is 16 residues long. CDR3 sequence (DNA): TGCGCCAGCAGCCCAGGGATCCCCGATAGCAATCAGCCCCAGCATTTT. This translates into CASSPGIPDSNQPQHF.